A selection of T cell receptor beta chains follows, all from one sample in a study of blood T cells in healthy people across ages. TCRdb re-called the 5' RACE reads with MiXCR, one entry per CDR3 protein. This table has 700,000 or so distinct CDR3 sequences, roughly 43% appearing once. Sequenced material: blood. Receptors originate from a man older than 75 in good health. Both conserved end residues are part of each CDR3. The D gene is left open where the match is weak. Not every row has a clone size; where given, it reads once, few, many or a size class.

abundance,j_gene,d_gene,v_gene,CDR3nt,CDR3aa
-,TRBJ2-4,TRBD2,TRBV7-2,TGTGCCAGCAGCTTAGAACGGACTAGCGGGGGAGGGCGGGGAAACATTCAGTACTTC,CASSLERTSGGGRGNIQYF
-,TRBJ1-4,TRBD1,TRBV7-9,TGTGCCAGCAGCTTAACACCGGGACAGGGGGCAACTAATGAAAAACTGTTTTTT,CASSLTPGQGATNEKLFF
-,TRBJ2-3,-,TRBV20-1,TGCAGTGCTAGTCCCGATCGGGGGAAAACAGATACGCAGTATTTT,CSASPDRGKTDTQYF
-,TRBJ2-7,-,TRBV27,TGTGCCAGCAGTGGGACCTATGAAGGTGGCGAGCAGTACTTC,CASSGTYEGGEQYF
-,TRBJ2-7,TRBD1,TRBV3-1,TGTGCCAGCAGCCCCTGGACAGGCATACCCTACGAGCAGTACTTC,CASSPWTGIPYEQYF
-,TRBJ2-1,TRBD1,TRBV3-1,TGTGCCAGCAGCCGAAGAGACTACTCAGGGGGTGAGCAGTTCTTC,CASSRRDYSGGEQFF
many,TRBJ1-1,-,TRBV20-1,TGCAGTGCTAGAGAGGGCAGACCAAAAGCTTTCTTT,CSAREGRPKAFF
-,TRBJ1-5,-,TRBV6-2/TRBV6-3,TGTGCCAGCAGTTCGGGGACTTCCTATCAGCCCCAGCATTTT,CASSSGTSYQPQHF
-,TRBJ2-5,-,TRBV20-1,TGCAGTGCTGGCCCGGCATGGGTCCAAGAGACCCAGTACTTC,CSAGPAWVQETQYF
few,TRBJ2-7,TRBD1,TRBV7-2,TGTGCCAGCAGCTTAGCGGGGACAGGGGGCGCCGAGCAGTACTTC,CASSLAGTGGAEQYF
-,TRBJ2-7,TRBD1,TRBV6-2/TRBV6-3,TGTGCCAGCAGTACCGGACAGGGGCAGTACTTC,CASSTGQGQYF
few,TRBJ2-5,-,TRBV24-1,TGTGCCACCAGTGATTTTAGAAGGGGGACGGGTGAGACCCAGTACTTC,CATSDFRRGTGETQYF
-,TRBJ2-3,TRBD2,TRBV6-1,TGTGCCAGCAGTGGGACTAGCGGGGGGCCCCGAGGGGTAGATACGCAGTATTTT,CASSGTSGGPRGVDTQYF
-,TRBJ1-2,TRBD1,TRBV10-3,TGTGCCATCAGTGGTGGTACAGGGGGCTTGGGCTACACCTTC,CAISGGTGGLGYTF
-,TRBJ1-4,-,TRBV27,TGTGCCAGCGGGAGATCCAGGGTAAATGAAAAACTGTTTTTT,CASGRSRVNEKLFF
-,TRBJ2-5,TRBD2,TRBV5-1,TGCGCCAGCAGCTTGAGGGGACGCTCGACTAGCGGGAGGGTACAAGAGACCCAGTACTTC,CASSLRGRSTSGRVQETQYF
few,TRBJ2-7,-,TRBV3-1,TGTGCCAGCAGCCAACTAGCTGAGAACGAGCAGTACTTC,CASSQLAENEQYF
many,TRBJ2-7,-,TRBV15,TGTGCCACCAGCAGAGATCCGGGAAATACTATCTACGAGCAGTACTTC,CATSRDPGNTIYEQYF
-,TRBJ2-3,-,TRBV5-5,TGTGCCAGCCGTCGTTCCGGCACAGATACGCAGTATTTT,CASRRSGTDTQYF
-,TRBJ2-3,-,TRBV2,TGTGCCAGCAGTTACGGGAGACTCGGCACAGATACGCAGTATTTT,CASSYGRLGTDTQYF
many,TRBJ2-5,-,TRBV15,TGTGCCACCAGCAGCCTGGCGGGAGAGACCCAGTACTTC,CATSSLAGETQYF
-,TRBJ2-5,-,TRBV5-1,TGCGCCAGCAGCGTCGATCCACCCGAGACCCAGTACTTC,CASSVDPPETQYF
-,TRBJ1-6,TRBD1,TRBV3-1,TGTGCCAGCAGCTTGGACAGGGGGCTCTCTTCACCCCTCCACTTT,CASSLDRGLSSPLHF